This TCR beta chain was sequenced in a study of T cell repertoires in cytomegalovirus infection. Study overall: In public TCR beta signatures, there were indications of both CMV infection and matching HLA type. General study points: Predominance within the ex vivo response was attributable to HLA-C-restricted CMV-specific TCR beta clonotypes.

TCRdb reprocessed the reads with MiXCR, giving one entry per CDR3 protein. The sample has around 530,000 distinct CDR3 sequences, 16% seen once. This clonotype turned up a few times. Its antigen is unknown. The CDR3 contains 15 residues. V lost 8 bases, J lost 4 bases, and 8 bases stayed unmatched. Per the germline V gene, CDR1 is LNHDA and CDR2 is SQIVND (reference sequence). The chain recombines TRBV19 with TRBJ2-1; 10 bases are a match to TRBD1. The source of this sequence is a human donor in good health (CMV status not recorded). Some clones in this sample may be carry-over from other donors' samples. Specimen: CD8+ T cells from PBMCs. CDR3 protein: CASGQDRGLYNEQFF. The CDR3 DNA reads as TGTGCCAGTGGTCAAGACAGGGGGCTGTACAATGAGCAGTTCTTC.